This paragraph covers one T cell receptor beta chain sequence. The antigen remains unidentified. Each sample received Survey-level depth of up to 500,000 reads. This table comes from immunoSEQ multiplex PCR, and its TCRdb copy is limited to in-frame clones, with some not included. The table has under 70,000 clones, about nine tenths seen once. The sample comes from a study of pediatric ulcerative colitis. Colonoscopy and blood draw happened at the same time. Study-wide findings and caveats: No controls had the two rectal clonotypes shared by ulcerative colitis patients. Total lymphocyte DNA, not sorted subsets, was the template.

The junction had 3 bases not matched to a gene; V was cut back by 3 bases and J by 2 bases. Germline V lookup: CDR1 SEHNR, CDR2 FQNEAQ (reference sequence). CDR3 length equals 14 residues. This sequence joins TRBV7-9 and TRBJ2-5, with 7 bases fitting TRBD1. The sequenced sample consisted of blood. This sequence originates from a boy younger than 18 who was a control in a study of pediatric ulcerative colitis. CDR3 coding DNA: TGTGCCAGCAGCTTGACAGGGACGCAAGAGACCCAGTACTTC. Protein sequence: CASSLTGTQETQYF.